The clone carrying this TCR beta chain is a singleton in its sample. These data belong to a study of blood T cell repertoires in COVID-19. Turning to the study itself: Collection of acute and convalescent COVID-19 samples took place in the United States, Italy and Spain. From T cells, B-cell-depleted T cells, or PBMCs came the material, which was cDNA or gDNA.

The J segment lost 0 bases and the V segment lost 8 bases, leaving 8 bases of the junction unmatched. The CDR3 is 14 residues long. Germline CDR1 and CDR2: SQVTM and ANQGSEA. Original methodology: Reference gene primer amplification gave nucleated cell count estimates. Generated by immunoSEQ multiplex PCR, the TCRdb table keeps only in-frame clones and is missing some. The DNA was the basis for D and trimming; V, J and clone size are from that table. Of 150,000 or so clones in the sample, 85% to 90% are singletons; the top ten hold around 6.1%. Specimen: peripheral blood. This chain joins TRBV29-1 and TRBJ2-7; 9 positions agree with TRBD1. The TCR comes from a man older than 75 with acute or convalescent COVID-19. The CDR3 coding sequence is TGCAGCATTCGACCGGGACAGGGCTCCTACGAGCAGTACTTC. Encoded protein: CSIRPGQGSYEQYF.